In its sample, the clone carrying this TCR beta chain was seen many times. Its antigen is not known. CDR1 DFQATT and CDR2 SNEGSKA come from the germline V gene (reference sequence). Trimming removed 6 bases from V and 6 bases from J; junction bases left unmatched: 7. This CDR3 region has 14 residues. This sample stems from a study of T-cell reconstitution after alpha-beta-depleted transplantation in children. Unique molecular identifiers were used to barcode this TCRbeta library. From the PCR reads, TCRdb called clonotypes with MiXCR, one entry per CDR3 protein. The sample has tens of thousands of distinct CDR3 sequences, 5.5% to 7.5% seen once. Study observations and caveats: Most T-cell counts and diversity one year after the transplant came from T cells that were newly produced. Reportedly, alpha-beta T cells present about two months post-transplant originated from several hundred expanded clones of graft origin.

The starting material was PBMCs, mostly from graft donor cells, obtained 60 days after TCRalphabeta/CD19-depleted stem cell transplant. This chain links TRBV20-1 with TRBJ2-3; TRBD2 aligns across 12 bases. The TCR was taken from a female patient aged 2-9 years who had a stem cell transplant for aplastic anemia, so the T cells may come from the graft donor. CDR3 DNA sequence: TGCAGTGCGCGACTAGCGGGAGTACCGGATACGCAGTATTTT. It yields the protein CSARLAGVPDTQYF.